A selection of T cell receptor beta chains follows, all from one sample in a study of post-analysis software for immune sequencing data. Each CDR3 protein is one row after TCRdb ran MiXCR on the PCR reads. The sample has approximately 660,000 distinct CDR3 sequences, approximately 60% seen once. The sequencing input was blood. Receptors were obtained from a girl aged 2 to 9 with multiple sclerosis. CDR3s include the opening cysteine and the closing phenylalanine or tryptophan. D genes are given only for firm matches. A row's size may be missing; if present it is once, few, many or a size class.

clone_size: -; j_call: TRBJ2-3; v_call: TRBV7-2; d_call: TRBD2; cdr3_nt: TGTGCCAGCAGCTTAATGCCTAGCGGGTTCACAGATACGCAGTATTTT; cdr3_aa: CASSLMPSGFTDTQYF
clone_size: -; j_call: TRBJ1-2; v_call: TRBV3-1; d_call: -; cdr3_nt: TGTGCCAGCAGCCAAGGACAGGTGGGCCATGGCTACACCTTC; cdr3_aa: CASSQGQVGHGYTF
clone_size: -; j_call: TRBJ1-2; v_call: TRBV20-1; d_call: -; cdr3_nt: TGCAGTGCAGAGGGGACCTATGGCTACACCTTC; cdr3_aa: CSAEGTYGYTF
clone_size: -; j_call: TRBJ1-5; v_call: TRBV20-1; d_call: -; cdr3_nt: TGCAGTGCTAGAACCACAGATAGCAATCAGCCCCAGCATTTT; cdr3_aa: CSARTTDSNQPQHF
clone_size: -; j_call: TRBJ1-2; v_call: TRBV14; d_call: -; cdr3_nt: TGTGCCAGCAGCCAAGTTCCGACAGAGGGCTACACCTTC; cdr3_aa: CASSQVPTEGYTF
clone_size: many; j_call: TRBJ2-1; v_call: TRBV27; d_call: -; cdr3_nt: TGTGCCAGCAGTCTCCGGGACCCTTCTAGGAATGAGCAGTTCTTC; cdr3_aa: CASSLRDPSRNEQFF
clone_size: once; j_call: TRBJ1-2; v_call: TRBV7-9; d_call: -; cdr3_nt: TGTGCCAGCAGCTTCGCCGCAGAAAGAGGTTATGGCTACACCTTC; cdr3_aa: CASSFAAERGYGYTF
clone_size: -; j_call: TRBJ2-2; v_call: TRBV30; d_call: TRBD2; cdr3_nt: TGTGCCTGGAGTCGCCCCTTCTGGACTAGCGGGGGACCTAGCACCGGGGAGCTGTTTTTT; cdr3_aa: CAWSRPFWTSGGPSTGELFF
clone_size: few; j_call: TRBJ2-1; v_call: TRBV12-3/TRBV12-4; d_call: -; cdr3_nt: TGTGCCAGCAGTTTCGGTAGGGATGAGCAGTTCTTC; cdr3_aa: CASSFGRDEQFF
clone_size: -; j_call: TRBJ2-7; v_call: TRBV7-9; d_call: -; cdr3_nt: TGTGCCAGCAGCTTAGCCGGGAGTGACTACGAGCAGTACTTC; cdr3_aa: CASSLAGSDYEQYF
clone_size: -; j_call: TRBJ1-1; v_call: TRBV27; d_call: -; cdr3_nt: TGTGCCAGCAGTCCACCGCAGTGGAAGTCCAGAGCTTTCTTT; cdr3_aa: CASSPPQWKSRAFF
clone_size: once; j_call: TRBJ2-7; v_call: TRBV4-1; d_call: TRBD2; cdr3_nt: TGCGCCAGCAGCCTAAGAGGAAGTAGCGGGAGTTTTATGTCCTACGAGCAGTACTTC; cdr3_aa: CASSLRGSSGSFMSYEQYF
clone_size: few; j_call: TRBJ2-1; v_call: TRBV5-1; d_call: TRBD2; cdr3_nt: TGCGCCAGCAGCGAGTTAGCGGGAGGTGAGCAGTTCTTC; cdr3_aa: CASSELAGGEQFF
clone_size: -; j_call: TRBJ1-5; v_call: TRBV20-1; d_call: -; cdr3_nt: TGCAGTGCTAGGACGGCAGGTAGCAATCAGCCCCAGCATTTT; cdr3_aa: CSARTAGSNQPQHF
clone_size: -; j_call: TRBJ2-1; v_call: TRBV2; d_call: TRBD2; cdr3_nt: TGTGCCAGCACTAGCCCCGGGAGCGGGAGCTCCTACAATGAGCAGTTCTTC; cdr3_aa: CASTSPGSGSSYNEQFF
clone_size: -; j_call: TRBJ1-2; v_call: TRBV10-3; d_call: TRBD1; cdr3_nt: TGTGCCTCTATAAACGACAGGGGGCGGCGCGGCTACACCTTC; cdr3_aa: CASINDRGRRGYTF
clone_size: many; j_call: TRBJ2-3; v_call: TRBV5-1; d_call: TRBD2; cdr3_nt: TGCGCCAGCAGCAGGCTAGCGGGAGGCACAGATACGCAGTATTTT; cdr3_aa: CASSRLAGGTDTQYF
clone_size: -; j_call: TRBJ2-7; v_call: TRBV12-3/TRBV12-4; d_call: TRBD1; cdr3_nt: TGTGCCAGCAGCCCGACCCTACGAACAGGGGAATACGAGCAGTACTTC; cdr3_aa: CASSPTLRTGEYEQYF
clone_size: -; j_call: TRBJ2-3; v_call: TRBV4-3; d_call: -; cdr3_nt: TGCGCCAGCAGCCAAGAAAGGGAACTTACGCAGTATTTT; cdr3_aa: CASSQERELTQYF
clone_size: -; j_call: TRBJ2-1; v_call: TRBV21-1; d_call: -; cdr3_nt: TGTGCCAGCAGCAGACCTAGGACAGGGTGGAACAGTGAGCAGTTCTTC; cdr3_aa: CASSRPRTGWNSEQFF
clone_size: -; j_call: TRBJ2-7; v_call: TRBV27; d_call: -; cdr3_nt: TGTGCCAGCAGTTCAATGTTACTGACGACCTACGAGCAGTACTTC; cdr3_aa: CASSSMLLTTYEQYF
clone_size: -; j_call: TRBJ1-5; v_call: TRBV6-2/TRBV6-3; d_call: TRBD1; cdr3_nt: TGTGCCTGCAGCCAAGGACAGGGGAATCAGCCCCAGCATTTT; cdr3_aa: CACSQGQGNQPQHF